The present T cell receptor (beta chain) was sequenced within a study of T cells in localized non-small cell lung cancer (dated by TCRdb to the early 2020s). The study in broad terms: The study analyzed T cell repertoires of hundreds of early-stage NSCLC patients, comparing tumors and uninvolved tumor-adjacent lungs. All 250 or so NSCLC patients in the cohort were treatment-naive and had localized lung tumors that were resected. Of the NSCLC patients, over 120 were male and 85 to 110 were female, and the mean age was approximately 64 years.

As encoded in the germline V gene, CDR1 is MNHGY while CDR2 is SAAAGT. Spanning cysteine to phenylalanine, the CDR3 consists of 14 amino acids. Kept here is only the CDR3 DNA, which spans 42 bases and is read in frame from base 1. Relative to germline, V is missing 5 bases and J is missing 4 bases, with 4 bases of the junction outside any gene match. By how much of the sample it makes up, this clone is large (0.1 to 1%). What this receptor recognizes is not known. One base away there is no much larger clone; base qualities are not given. The paper's findings and limits, for the study overall: Because multi-region tumor sequencing was not done, intratumor heterogeneity could not be ruled out. Of the top 100 tumor clones, a median of approximately 60 were detected in paired uninvolved adjacent lung; 28 were also among that lung's top 100. Because the study design was exploratory, TCR variables were selected using unadjusted p-values without false-discovery rate correction. The highest T cell clonality was observed in uninvolved tumor-adjacent lung, where clonality exceeded that of tumor, suggesting that antigenic responses were more focused in uninvolved tumor-adjacent lung. Higher blood T cell density associated with longer overall survival, while higher adjacent-lung clonality associated with shorter survival.

The immunoSEQ Assay was used to sequence TCR beta CDR3 regions from DNA. As for the authors' bioinformatics: T cell density was computed as TCR beta template counts normalized to usable DNA estimated by amplifying housekeeping genes. The preseqR package was used to estimate richness by extrapolating to 400,000 templates for PBMC samples and to 120,000 templates for tissue samples. Clonality was calculated as one minus Pielou's evenness. Tissue-enriched TCRs were identified through differential abundance testing performed on productive amino-acid clonotypes, with a minimum total count of 5 and an alpha of 0.1. The Jaccard Index and the Morisita Overlap Index were used to measure how much the repertoires overlapped between compartments. GLIPH grouped TCR beta CDR3s together with public tetramer-defined viral CDR3s, and a viral motif had to include at least three viral sequences and show V-gene enrichment. Not all clones reach the TCRdb copy of this immuneACCESS table, which keeps in-frame sequences only. Checked studies attribute under half of the gap to unresolved V genes and leave the rest unexplained. That table gives V, J and clone size, and the DNA gave D and trimming. Counted in this sample were about 3,500 clones; roughly a fifth of them appeared once. The ten largest make up less than 5.5% of the sample.

At diagnosis, tumor, uninvolved tumor-adjacent lung and peripheral blood were collected and then preserved as a mix of FFPE and fresh-frozen material. This chain is built from TRBV6-8 and TRBJ2-3, with 9 junctional bases fitting TRBD2. The sample consisted of lung tumor tissue, taken before any cancer treatment. This TCR derives from an older female donor with stage II lung adenocarcinoma. The DNA sequence is given as TGTGCCAGCAGTGTAGTAGCGGGGGCAGATACGCAGTATTTT. This translates into CASSVVAGADTQYF.